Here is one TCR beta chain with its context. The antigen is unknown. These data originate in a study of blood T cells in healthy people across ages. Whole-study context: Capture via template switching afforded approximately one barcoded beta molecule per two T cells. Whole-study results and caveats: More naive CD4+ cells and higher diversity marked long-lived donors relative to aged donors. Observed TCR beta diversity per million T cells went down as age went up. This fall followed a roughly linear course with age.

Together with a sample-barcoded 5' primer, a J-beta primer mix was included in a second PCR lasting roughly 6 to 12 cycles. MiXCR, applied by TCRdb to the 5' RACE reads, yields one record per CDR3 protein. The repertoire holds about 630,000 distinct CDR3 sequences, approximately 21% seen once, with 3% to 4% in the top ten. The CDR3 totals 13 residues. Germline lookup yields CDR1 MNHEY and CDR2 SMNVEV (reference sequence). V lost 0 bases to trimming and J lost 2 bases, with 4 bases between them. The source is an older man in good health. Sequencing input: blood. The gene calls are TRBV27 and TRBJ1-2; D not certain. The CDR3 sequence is CASSLSGNYGYTF. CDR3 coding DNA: TGTGCCAGCAGTTTATCGGGGAACTATGGCTACACCTTC.